The 22 T cell receptor beta chains listed next were all sequenced from one sample in a study of cytomegalovirus exposure and HLA in healthy donors. The PCR contained 60 Vbeta and 13 Jbeta primers. Sequencing was performed with immunoSEQ multiplex PCR; in TCRdb, only in-frame clones are kept and a portion is missing. The sample holds under 150,000 clones, about four fifths seen once. Sequencing input: PBMCs. These receptors were collected from a woman aged 40-49 years in good health and CMV-seronegative.

The V and J genes are TRBV10-1 and TRBJ1-2; D call uncertain. This CDR3 region has 13 residues. Between the trimmed V and J ends, which lost 3 bases and 7 bases, there was a span of 12 bases. CDR1 and CDR2 from the germline V gene are WNHNN and SYGVQD (reference sequence). In DNA, the CDR3 is TGCGCCAGCAGTGATCGATGGGCCCCTGGCTACACCTTC. The encoded protein is CASSDRWAPGYTF.

The J gene is TRBJ1-1, the V gene TRBV7-2; a weak D match, TRBD1 (5 bases). CDR3 length equals 16 residues. The V and J ends lost 4 bases and 1 base respectively, with 16 bases between them. The germline gives CDR1 SGHTA, CDR2 FQGNSA. The CDR3 loop reads CASSSSFRTGNTEAFF. CDR3 coding DNA: TGTGCCAGCAGCTCATCCTTCCGCACAGGGAACACTGAAGCTTTCTTT. The full variable domain, completed using reference TRBV7-2 and TRBJ1-1, is GAGVSQSPSNKVTEKGKDVELRCDPISGHTALYWYRQSLGQGLEFLIYFQGNSAPDKSGLPSDRFSAERTGGSVSTLTIQRTQQEDSAVYLCASSSSFRTGNTEAFFGQGTRLTVV.

The chain carries TRBV2 and TRBJ1-2; no reliable D call. Germline V gives CDR1 SNHLY, CDR2 FYNNEI. The V end was cut by 6 bases, the J end by 4 bases, with 9 bases between. The length of the CDR3 is 12 residues. In nucleotides, the CDR3 is TGTGCCAGCAGGGCAGGAGGCTATGGCTACACCTTC. This codes for CASRAGGYGYTF.

The CDR3 DNA sequence: TGTGCCAGCAGTCCAGGGACAGCAGTTTACGAGCAGTACTTC. Amino acids: CASSPGTAVYEQYF. This chain links TRBV27 with TRBJ2-7, with 7 bases lining up with TRBD1. Trimming took 5 bases from V and 4 from J; bases not matched to a gene: 8. Germline V lookup: CDR1 MNHEY, CDR2 SMNVEV (reference sequence). This CDR3 has 14 residues.

CDR3 nucleotide sequence: TGTGCCAGCAGTTTATCGACAGGGGTAGAGACCCAGTACTTC. This codes for CASSLSTGVETQYF. The chain links TRBV28 to TRBJ2-5; 8 bases align to TRBD1. V trimming: 1 base; J trimming: 4 bases; junction bases outside the gene matches: 2. Germline V gene sequence: CDR1 MDHEN, CDR2 SYDVKM. This CDR3 is 14 amino acids long.

The rearrangement links TRBV7-8 to TRBJ1-5; D gene uncertain. The CDR3 has 18 residues. CDR1 is SGHVS and CDR2 is FQNEAQ in the germline V gene. With 1 base removed from V and 1 base from J, the gap between germline ends came to 17 bases. The CDR3 here is CASSLGSRRPWSNQPQHF. For the CDR3, the DNA is TGTGCCAGCAGCTTAGGGTCGCGCCGCCCATGGAGCAATCAGCCCCAGCATTTT.

This rearrangement joins TRBV27 to TRBJ2-7, with a tentative D call TRBD2 (6 bases). The CDR3 extends over 14 amino acids. Trimming took off 5 bases at V and 3 bases at J, with 14 bases between the two ends. From germline, CDR1 is MNHEY and CDR2 SMNVEV (reference sequence). CDR3 nucleotide sequence: TGTGCCAGCAGTCCAGAACGGGGAGGCTACGAGCAGTACTTC. Encoded protein: CASSPERGGYEQYF.

The chain employs TRBV7-3 and TRBJ2-3; 15 bases are shared with TRBD2. After removal of 5 bases from V and 3 bases from J, the junction contained 9 bases not matched to a gene. Per the germline V gene, CDR1 is SGHTA and CDR2 is FQGTGA. The length of the CDR3 is 18 residues. CDR3 DNA: TGTGCCAGCAGCCCCGCTCGGACTAGCGGGAGGGCAACAGATACGCAGTATTTT. Its translation is CASSPARTSGRATDTQYF.

The chain recombines TRBV19 with TRBJ2-2; weak D call: TRBD1 (6 bases). There are 15 residues in the CDR3. Trimming took 9 bases from V and 5 from J, leaving 19 bases between them. Germline V lookup: CDR1 LNHDA, CDR2 SQIVND (reference sequence). The CDR3 nucleotides are TGTGCCAGCACACCCGCCGGGACAACTACCGGGGAGCTGTTTTTT. Translating it yields CASTPAGTTTGELFF.

This clone was recorded a few times. V and J are TRBV5-6 and TRBJ2-7, with a possible D match to TRBD1 (6 bases). Trimming stripped 2 bases from V and 3 bases from J, with 15 bases between. The CDR3 has 15 residues. Germline V gene data show CDR1 as SGHDT and CDR2 as YYEEEE. DNA for the CDR3: TGTGCCAGCAGCTTTCTCCTGACAGGATACTACGAGCAGTACTTC. It codes for CASSFLLTGYYEQYF.

This chain joins TRBV27 and TRBJ2-7, with 9 bases lining up with TRBD2. CDR1 and CDR2 from the germline V gene are MNHEY and SMNVEV (reference sequence). Trimming removed 2 bases from V and 6 bases from J; junction bases left unmatched: 8. CDR3 size: 15 residues. This CDR3 is CASSLEAGGPGEQYF. CDR3 bases: TGTGCCAGCAGTTTAGAGGCGGGAGGGCCGGGCGAGCAGTACTTC.

V usage is TRBV20-1 and J usage is TRBJ2-2, with unresolved D. The CDR3 is made up of 11 amino acids. The V gene's germline CDR1 is DFQATT and CDR2 SNEGSKA (reference sequence). The germline V and J ends were trimmed by 5 bases and 5 bases, with 6 bases remaining between them. DNA for the CDR3: TGCAGTGCTGAACAAACCGGGGAGCTGTTTTTT. This gives the protein CSAEQTGELFF.

The rearrangement joins TRBV4-1 to TRBJ2-7; D is perhaps TRBD1 (5 bases). Trimming took 0 bases from V and 3 from J, leaving 12 bases between them. The germline gives CDR1 MGHRA, CDR2 YSYEKL. The length of the CDR3 is 15 residues. The CDR3 sequence: CASSQETAPYYEQYF. The CDR3 DNA follows: TGCGCCAGCAGCCAAGAGACAGCCCCCTACTACGAGCAGTACTTC.

In regard to this clone: At one of its ends the junction is not consistent with the germline gene, which may arise from a read error. V usage is TRBV10-3 and J usage is TRBJ2-1, with 9 bases identical to TRBD2. CDR1 and CDR2 (germline): ENHRY, SYGVKD. CDR3 size: 16 residues. CDR3 protein: CAVSAQRGVRYNEQFF. The CDR3 DNA is TGTGCCGTCAGTGCTCAGCGGGGGGTACGATACAATGAGCAGTTCTTC.

The chain is built from TRBV19 and TRBJ2-2; 11 nucleotides line up with TRBD1. The CDR3 runs to 15 residues. CDR1 is LNHDA and CDR2 is SQIVND in the germline V gene (reference sequence). V lost 3 bases and J lost 6; bases outside the gene matches: 3. The CDR3: CASSISGQGAGELFF. CDR3 coding DNA: TGTGCCAGTAGTATTTCGGGACAGGGGGCCGGGGAGCTGTTTTTT. Using reference TRBV19 and TRBJ2-2 for the parts outside the CDR3, the full variable domain is DGGITQSPKYLFRKEGQNVTLSCEQNLNHDAMYWYRQDPGQGLRLIYYSQIVNDFQKGDIAEGYSVSREKKESFPLTVTSAQKNPTAFYLCASSISGQGAGELFFGEGSRLTVL.

V usage is TRBV9 and J usage is TRBJ2-2; 8 bases agree with TRBD2. The CDR3 spans 19 residues. V shed 0 bases and J 4 bases; nucleotides not matched to a gene: 14. From germline, CDR1 is SGDLS and CDR2 YYNGEE. The CDR3: CASSVGRGAGKITTGELFF. The CDR3 DNA is TGTGCCAGCAGCGTAGGGCGGGGGGCAGGAAAAATTACCACCGGGGAGCTGTTTTTT.

The chain recombines TRBV4-3 with TRBJ2-2, with 8 nucleotides matching TRBD2. The CDR3 length is 20 residues. Germline-derived CDR1 and CDR2 are LGHNA and YSLEER. With V trimmed by 0 bases and J by 6 bases, 18 bases remained unmatched. CDR3 bases: TGCGCCAGCAGCCAAGATTGGGCGGGAGGTCATGGTGGTTATCCCGGGGAGCTGTTTTTT. This sequence encodes CASSQDWAGGHGGYPGELFF.

The table lists this clone with a few counts. The rearrangement joins TRBV5-6 to TRBJ1-1, with 9 bases matching TRBD1. V was pared by 3 bases and J by 1 base, with 4 bases of the junction left unmatched. This CDR3 comprises 15 residues. Germline V gene data show CDR1 as SGHDT and CDR2 as YYEEEE. Written as DNA, the CDR3 is TGTGCCAGCAGCTCTAGACAGGGGGAGAACACTGAAGCTTTCTTT. It translates to CASSSRQGENTEAFF. Based on the CDR3 plus reference TRBV5-6 and TRBJ1-1, the full variable domain is DAGVTQSPTHLIKTRGQQVTLRCSPKSGHDTVSWYQQALGQGPQFIFQYYEEEERQRGNFPDRFSGHQFPNYSSELNVNALLLGDSALYLCASSSRQGENTEAFFGQGTRLTVV.

The V and J genes are TRBV4-1 and TRBJ2-6; D is perhaps TRBD1 (6 bases). This CDR3 has 21 residues. The V and J ends lost 0 bases and 0 bases respectively, with 21 bases between them. In germline, CDR1 is MGHRA, CDR2 YSYEKL. The CDR3 reads CASSQDRSRDTRGSGANVLTF. Written as DNA, the CDR3 is TGCGCCAGCAGCCAAGATAGGAGCCGGGACACCCGAGGCTCTGGGGCCAACGTCCTGACTTTC.

V is TRBV7-2 and J is TRBJ1-5; TRBD1 matches at 8 bases. This CDR3 comprises 14 residues. The germline V gene encodes CDR1 SGHTA and CDR2 FQGNSA. V lost 5 bases and J lost 8; bases outside the gene matches: 8. CDR3 sequence (DNA): TGTGCCAGCAGCCTCGGACAGGGTTGGGAGCCCCAGCATTTT. As protein: CASSLGQGWEPQHF.

This clone was counted between two and nine times. V and J are TRBV4-2 and TRBJ1-3, with D uncertain. The V end lost 0 bases, the J end lost 0 bases, and 12 bases lay between the germline ends. CDR3 length: 17 amino acids. Looked up from germline, CDR1 is LGHNA and CDR2 is YNFKEQ. In DNA form, the CDR3 reads TGTGCCAGCAGCCAAGAGATACTGGGCCCCTCTGGAAACACCATATATTTT. This gives the protein CASSQEILGPSGNTIYF.

The chain uses TRBV15 and TRBJ2-5, with D maybe TRBD2 (6 bases). CDR1 is LNHNV, CDR2 YYDKDF, per germline (reference sequence). The germline V and J ends were trimmed by 3 bases and 0 bases, with 14 bases remaining between them. This CDR3 comprises 16 residues. Here the CDR3 DNA reads TGTGCCACCAGCAGGGGCCTAGCGTCGTACCAAGAGACCCAGTACTTC. This gives the protein CATSRGLASYQETQYF.